Each of the 15 T cell receptor beta chains below was sequenced from the same sample in a study of blood T cell repertoires in COVID-19. Data came from immunoSEQ multiplex PCR; TCRdb stores just in-frame clones and leaves some out. The sample shows roughly 290,000 clones, 89% of them seen only once. Specimen: PBMCs or T cells enriched from blood (not recorded which). The receptors were gathered from a woman between 40 and 55 years old who had recovered from COVID-19.

The rearrangement uses TRBV30 and TRBJ1-3, with 10 bases aligning to TRBD1. J was trimmed by 5 bases and V by 2 bases; bases with no gene match: 6. Germline loops: CDR1 GTSNPN, CDR2 SVGIG (reference sequence). The CDR3 spans 15 residues. The CDR3 bases are TGTGCCTGGAGTACTCGGGACAGGGGAAGAAACACCATATATTTT. It translates to CAWSTRDRGRNTIYF.

This clone was seen just once. The chain has TRBV18 and TRBJ2-5; D is ambiguous. V lost 3 bases and J 1 base, leaving 9 bases between the germline ends. This CDR3 contains 14 residues. Germline CDR1 is KGHSH and CDR2 is LQKENI. The chain's CDR3 is CASSPAPTQETQYF. The CDR3 DNA follows: TGTGCCAGCTCACCGGCCCCAACCCAAGAGACCCAGTACTTC.

This chain joins TRBV5-1 and TRBJ2-5; the match to TRBD2 covers 10 bases. J was trimmed by 5 bases and V by 5 bases; bases with no gene match: 9. This CDR3 contains 15 residues. Germline V lookup: CDR1 SGHRS, CDR2 YFSETQ. CDR3 residues: CASRGGTSDRETQYF. For the CDR3, the DNA is TGCGCCAGCAGGGGAGGGACTAGCGATAGGGAGACCCAGTACTTC.

The chain has TRBV7-2 and TRBJ1-2, with D uncertain. The CDR3 totals 16 residues. Germline CDR1 SGHTA, CDR2 FQGNSA. Trimming took off 4 bases at V and 5 bases at J, with 20 bases between the two ends. CDR3 region: CASSSETRLGLYGYTF. The CDR3 DNA follows: TGTGCCAGCAGCTCAGAAACCCGGCTGGGCCTTTATGGCTACACCTTC.

The chain joins TRBV6-5 to TRBJ2-7; the D is unclear. Trimming took 5 bases from V and 7 from J, leaving 18 bases between them. Germline V CDR1 and CDR2: MNHEY, SVGAGI. CDR3 length equals 14 residues. The CDR3 DNA is TGTGCCAGCAGTCCCCTCCAGGATGGAAGTGAGCAGTACTTC. This gives the protein CASSPLQDGSEQYF.

The chain joins TRBV30 to TRBJ2-2; a weak D match, TRBD1 (5 bases). Between the trimmed V and J ends, which lost 2 bases and 0 bases, there was a span of 10 bases. Germline V CDR1 and CDR2: GTSNPN, SVGIG (reference sequence). The CDR3 sequence is 15 residues long. This CDR3 reads CAWSWGSSNTGELFF. The CDR3, as DNA: TGTGCCTGGAGTTGGGGCAGCTCGAACACCGGGGAGCTGTTTTTT. Looking up the rest from reference TRBV30 and TRBJ2-2 gives the full variable domain: SQTIHQWPATLVQPVGSPLSLECTVEGTSNPNLYWYRQAAGRGLQLLFYSVGIGQISSEVPQNLSASRPQDRQFILSSKKLLLSDSGFYLCAWSWGSSNTGELFFGEGSRLTVL.

Only one count was recorded for this clone. This sequence joins TRBV18 and TRBJ2-2; tentative D call: TRBD2 (5 bases). Germline V gives CDR1 KGHSH, CDR2 LQKENI. The germline V and J ends were trimmed by 0 bases and 0 bases, with 11 bases remaining between them. The CDR3 length is 17 residues. CDR3: CASSPPSSRTNTGELFF. The CDR3 DNA sequence: TGTGCCAGCTCACCACCATCTAGCCGAACGAACACCGGGGAGCTGTTTTTT.

CDR3 amino acids: CSVATSGRYEQYF. The CDR3 DNA reads TGCAGCGTCGCAACTAGCGGTCGCTACGAGCAGTACTTC. V usage is TRBV29-1 and J usage is TRBJ2-7; TRBD2 agrees at 8 bases. Losses at the gene ends were 6 bases for V and 3 bases for J; bases not matched to a gene: 7. The CDR3 length is 13 residues. Germline values: CDR1 SQVTM, CDR2 ANQGSEA.

This clone was seen a single time. The chain recombines TRBV5-1 with TRBJ1-2, with D possibly being TRBD1 (6 bases). Germline-derived CDR1 and CDR2 are SGHRS and YFSETQ. This CDR3 contains 14 residues. V gave up 4 bases and J gave up 8 bases, with 18 bases separating them. This CDR3 reads CASSPGAGEGGYTF. CDR3 sequence (DNA): TGCGCCAGCAGCCCTGGTGCAGGGGAAGGCGGCTACACCTTC.

V and J are TRBV9 and TRBJ1-4, with a weak D call TRBD1 (5 bases). The germline V and J ends were trimmed by 5 bases and 8 bases, with 16 bases remaining between them. The CDR3 has 14 amino acids. Germline V gene lookup returns CDR1 SGDLS and CDR2 YYNGEE. The CDR3 DNA is TGTGCCAGCAGTCCGGACCCCGGGGGGGAAAAACTGTTTTTT. It is translated as CASSPDPGGEKLFF. Full variable domain (remainder filled in from reference TRBV9 and TRBJ1-4): DSGVTQTPKHLITATGQRVTLRCSPRSGDLSVYWYQQSLDQGLQFLIQYYNGEERAKGNILERFSAQQFPDLHSELNLSSLELGDSALYFCASSPDPGGEKLFFGSGTQLSVL.

The rearrangement uses TRBV12-5 and TRBJ1-1; TRBD1 agrees at 7 bases. The CDR3 extends over 14 amino acids. Trimming took 6 bases from V and 3 from J; bases not matched to a gene: 7. Germline CDR1 and CDR2: LGHNT and FRNRAP. The chain's CDR3 is CASGQTGFDTEAFF. CDR3 sequence (DNA): TGTGCTAGTGGGCAGACAGGGTTTGACACTGAAGCTTTCTTT.

The gene calls are TRBV2 and TRBJ2-5; D is possibly TRBD1 (6 bases). Trimming took 5 bases from V and 2 from J, leaving 21 bases between them. The CDR3 totals 17 residues. Germline V lookup: CDR1 SNHLY, CDR2 FYNNEI. CDR3: CASSLQGRGVRQETQYF. Written as DNA, the CDR3 is TGTGCCAGCAGTCTGCAGGGGCGAGGGGTAAGGCAAGAGACCCAGTACTTC. The whole variable domain, filled in from reference TRBV2 and TRBJ2-5, reads EPEVTQTPSHQVTQMGQEVILRCVPISNHLYFYWYRQILGQKVEFLVSFYNNEISEKSEIFDDQFSVERPDGSNFTLKIRSTKLEDSAMYFCASSLQGRGVRQETQYFGPGTRLLVL.

This clone was observed once. The chain carries TRBV7-9 and TRBJ1-3, with 7 bases fitting TRBD1. V lost 5 bases and J lost 4; bases outside the gene matches: 8. The CDR3 consists of 15 residues. Germline V gives CDR1 SEHNR, CDR2 FQNEAQ (reference sequence). As DNA, the CDR3 is TGTGCCAGCAGCAGAATCAGGGGGACCGGAAACACCATATATTTT. Its protein is CASSRIRGTGNTIYF. The variable domain in full, completed from reference TRBV7-9 and TRBJ1-3, reads DTGVSQNPRHKITKRGQNVTFRCDPISEHNRLYWYRQTLGQGPEFLTYFQNEAQLEKSRLLSDRFSAERPKGSFSTLEIQRTEQGDSAMYLCASSRIRGTGNTIYFGEGSWLTVV.

The gene calls are TRBV3-1 (or the pseudogene TRBV3-2) and TRBJ2-1; 16 nucleotides agree with TRBD2. The CDR3 loop spans 16 amino acids. The trim removed 3 bases at V and 4 bases at J, leaving 0 bases unmatched. The germline CDR1 and CDR2 sequences are LGHDT and YNNKEL (reference sequence). CDR3 sequence (DNA): TGTGCCAGCAGCCAGGGACTAGCGGGGGGGTACAATGAGCAGTTCTTC. Encoded protein: CASSQGLAGGYNEQFF.

In nucleotides, the CDR3 is TGTGCCCTTACAACAGGGGGGAGCACTGAAGCTTTCTTT. Its translation is CALTTGGSTEAFF. This chain uses TRBV30 with TRBJ1-1, with 8 nucleotides matching TRBD1. The CDR3 has 13 residues. V shed 8 bases, J shed 4 bases, and the junction held 9 bases outside the gene matches. Germline assignment: CDR1 GTSNPN and CDR2 SVGIG (reference sequence).